This TCR beta chain was observed in a study of blood T cells in healthy people across ages. For the second PCR, which ran for about 6 to 11 cycles, a sample-barcoded 5' primer and a J-beta primer mix were used. TCRdb passed the 5' RACE reads through MiXCR, listing each CDR3 protein once. The table includes 900,000 to 950,000 distinct CDR3 sequences, 25% to 35% detected once. This CDR3 spans 15 amino acids. The ends were cut back, 2 bases at V and 4 bases at J, with 18 bases in the middle. Germline CDR1 is GTSNPN and CDR2 is SVGIG (reference sequence). Peripheral blood was drawn, about 10 milliliters per donor. These data also formed part of another study, on T cells of mothers and their children. From that report: Reads obtained per mother exceeded 8.5 million TCR beta CDR3 reads, with approximately 3 million obtained per child. With unrelated pairs as the comparison, related mother-child pairs had a slightly higher overlap that was not significant.

The genes are TRBV30 and TRBJ2-7, with D perhaps being TRBD1 or TRBD2 (5 bases each). The sequencing input was blood. This clonotype originated in a woman in her thirties or forties in good health. The CDR3 reads CAWSPSWGFRYEQYF. The CDR3 nucleotides read TGTGCCTGGAGTCCGAGCTGGGGGTTTCGGTACGAGCAGTACTTC.